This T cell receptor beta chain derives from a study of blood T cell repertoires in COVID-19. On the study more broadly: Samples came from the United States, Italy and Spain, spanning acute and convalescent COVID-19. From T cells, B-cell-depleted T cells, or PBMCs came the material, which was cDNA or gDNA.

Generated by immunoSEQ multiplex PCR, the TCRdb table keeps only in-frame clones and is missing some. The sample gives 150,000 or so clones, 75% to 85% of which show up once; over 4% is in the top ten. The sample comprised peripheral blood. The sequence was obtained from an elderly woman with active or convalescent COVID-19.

CDR3 nucleotide sequence: TGTGCCAGCAGTTTATTAACAGGGGGGAGGAACACTGAAGCTTTCTTT. This encodes CASSLLTGGRNTEAFF. The rearrangement links TRBV28 to TRBJ1-1; 8 bases fit TRBD1. The germline V gene encodes CDR1 MDHEN and CDR2 SYDVKM. This CDR3 contains 16 residues. J was trimmed by 1 base and V by 1 base; bases with no gene match: 5.